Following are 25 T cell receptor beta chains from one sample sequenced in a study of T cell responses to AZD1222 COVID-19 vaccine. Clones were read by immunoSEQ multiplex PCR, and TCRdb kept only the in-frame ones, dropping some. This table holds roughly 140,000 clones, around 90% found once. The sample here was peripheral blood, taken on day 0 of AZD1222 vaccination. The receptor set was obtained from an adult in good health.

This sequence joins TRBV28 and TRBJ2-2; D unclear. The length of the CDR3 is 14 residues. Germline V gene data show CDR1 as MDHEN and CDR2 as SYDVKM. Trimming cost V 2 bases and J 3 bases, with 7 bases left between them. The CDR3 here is CASSLGRYTGELFF. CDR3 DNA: TGTGCCAGCAGTTTAGGGCGGTACACCGGGGAGCTGTTTTTT.

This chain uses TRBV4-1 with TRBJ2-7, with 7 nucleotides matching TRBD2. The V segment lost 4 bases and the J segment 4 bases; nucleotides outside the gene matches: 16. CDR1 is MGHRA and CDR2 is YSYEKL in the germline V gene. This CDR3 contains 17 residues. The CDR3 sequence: CASSPRGGPLGTYEQYF. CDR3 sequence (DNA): TGCGCCAGCAGCCCCCGGGGAGGGCCCCTCGGCACTTACGAGCAGTACTTC.

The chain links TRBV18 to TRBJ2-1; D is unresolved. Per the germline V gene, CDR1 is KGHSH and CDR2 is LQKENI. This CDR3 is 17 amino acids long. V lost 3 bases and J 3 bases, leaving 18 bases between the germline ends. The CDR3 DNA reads TGTGCCAGCTCACCCCCCTCCGGGCCCAGCAGCTACAATGAGCAGTTCTTC. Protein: CASSPPSGPSSYNEQFF.

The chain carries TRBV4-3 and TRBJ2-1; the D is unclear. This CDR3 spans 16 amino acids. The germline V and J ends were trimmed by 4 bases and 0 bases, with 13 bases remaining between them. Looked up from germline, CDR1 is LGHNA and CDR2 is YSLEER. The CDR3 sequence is CASSPRSSSSYNEQFF. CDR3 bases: TGCGCCAGCAGCCCCCGCAGCTCGAGCTCCTACAATGAGCAGTTCTTC.

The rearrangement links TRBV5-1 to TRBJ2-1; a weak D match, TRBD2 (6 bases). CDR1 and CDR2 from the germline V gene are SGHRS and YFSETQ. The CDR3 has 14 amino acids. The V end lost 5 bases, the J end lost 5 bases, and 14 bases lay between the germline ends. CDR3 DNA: TGCGCCAGCAGACCGGGACTGATAAACAATGAGCAGTTCTTC. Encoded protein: CASRPGLINNEQFF.

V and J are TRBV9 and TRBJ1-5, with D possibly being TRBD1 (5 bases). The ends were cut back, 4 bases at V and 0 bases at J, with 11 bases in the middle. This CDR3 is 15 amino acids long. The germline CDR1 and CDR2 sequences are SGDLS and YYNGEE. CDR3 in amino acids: CASSRTGGSNQPQHF. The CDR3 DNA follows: TGTGCCAGCAGCCGTACGGGGGGTAGCAATCAGCCCCAGCATTTT. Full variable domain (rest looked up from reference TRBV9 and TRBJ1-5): DSGVTQTPKHLITATGQRVTLRCSPRSGDLSVYWYQQSLDQGLQFLIQYYNGEERAKGNILERFSAQQFPDLHSELNLSSLELGDSALYFCASSRTGGSNQPQHFGDGTRLSIL.

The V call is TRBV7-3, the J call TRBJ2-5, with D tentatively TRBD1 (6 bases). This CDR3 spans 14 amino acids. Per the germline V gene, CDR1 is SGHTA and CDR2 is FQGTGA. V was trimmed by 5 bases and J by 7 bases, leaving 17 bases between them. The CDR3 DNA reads TGTGCCAGCAGCCCGCAGGGGCCTGGGGGGACCCAGTACTTC. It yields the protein CASSPQGPGGTQYF.

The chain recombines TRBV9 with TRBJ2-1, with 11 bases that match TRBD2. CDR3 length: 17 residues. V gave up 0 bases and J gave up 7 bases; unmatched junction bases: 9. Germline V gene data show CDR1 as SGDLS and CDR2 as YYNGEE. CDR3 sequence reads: CASSVAHSGGARNEQFF. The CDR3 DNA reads TGTGCCAGCAGCGTAGCCCATAGCGGGGGGGCGAGAAATGAGCAGTTCTTC.

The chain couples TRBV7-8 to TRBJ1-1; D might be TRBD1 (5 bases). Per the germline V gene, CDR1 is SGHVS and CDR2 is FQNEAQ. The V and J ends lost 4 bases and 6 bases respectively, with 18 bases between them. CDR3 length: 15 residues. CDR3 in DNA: TGTGCCAGCAGCTCCACCCTTGGGGGGTGGGCTGAAGCTTTCTTT. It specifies CASSSTLGGWAEAFF. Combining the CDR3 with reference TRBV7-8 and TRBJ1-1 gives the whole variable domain GAGVSQSPRYKVAKRGQDVALRCDPISGHVSLFWYQQALGQGPEFLTYFQNEAQLDKSGLPSDRFFAERPEGSVSTLKIQRTQQEDSAVYLCASSSTLGGWAEAFFGQGTRLTVV.

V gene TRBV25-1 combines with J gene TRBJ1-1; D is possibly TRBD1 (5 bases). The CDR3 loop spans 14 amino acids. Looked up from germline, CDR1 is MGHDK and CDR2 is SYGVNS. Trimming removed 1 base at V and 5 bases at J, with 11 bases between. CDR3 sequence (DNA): TGTGCCAGCAGTGAATTTCGGGGGAGGACTGAAGCTTTCTTT. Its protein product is CASSEFRGRTEAFF.

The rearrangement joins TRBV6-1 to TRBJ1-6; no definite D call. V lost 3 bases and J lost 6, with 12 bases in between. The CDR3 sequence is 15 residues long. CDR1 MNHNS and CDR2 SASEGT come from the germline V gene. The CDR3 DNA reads TGTGCCAGCAGTGAGGCAGGACCCTTTAATTCACCCCTCCACTTT. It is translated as CASSEAGPFNSPLHF.

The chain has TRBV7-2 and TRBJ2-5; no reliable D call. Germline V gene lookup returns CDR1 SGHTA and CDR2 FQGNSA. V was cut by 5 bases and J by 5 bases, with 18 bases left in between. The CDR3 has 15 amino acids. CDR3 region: CASSSMESGRETQYF. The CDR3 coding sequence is TGTGCCAGCAGCAGTATGGAAAGTGGGCGGGAGACCCAGTACTTC.

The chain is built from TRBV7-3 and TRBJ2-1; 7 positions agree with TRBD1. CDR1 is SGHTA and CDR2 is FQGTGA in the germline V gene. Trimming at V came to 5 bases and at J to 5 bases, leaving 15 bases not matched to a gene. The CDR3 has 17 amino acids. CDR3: CASSPFLDRAYDNEQFF. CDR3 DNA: TGTGCCAGCAGCCCGTTCCTAGACAGGGCTTATGACAATGAGCAGTTCTTC.

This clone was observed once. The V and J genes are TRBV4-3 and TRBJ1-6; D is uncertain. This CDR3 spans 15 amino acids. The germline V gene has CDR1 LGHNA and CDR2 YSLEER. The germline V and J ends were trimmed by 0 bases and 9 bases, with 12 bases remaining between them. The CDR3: CASSQDWKWGSPLHF. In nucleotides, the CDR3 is TGCGCCAGCAGCCAAGATTGGAAGTGGGGTTCACCCCTCCACTTT.

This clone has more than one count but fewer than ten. In DNA form, the CDR3 reads TGTGCCAGCAGCCGACAGGCTCAAGAGACCCAGTACTTC. It is translated as CASSRQAQETQYF. J is TRBJ2-5 and V is TRBV6-2 or TRBV6-3, with D maybe TRBD1 (6 bases). This CDR3 spans 13 amino acids. V lost 6 bases and J 2 bases, leaving 10 bases between the germline ends. From germline, CDR1 is MNHEY and CDR2 SVGEGT.

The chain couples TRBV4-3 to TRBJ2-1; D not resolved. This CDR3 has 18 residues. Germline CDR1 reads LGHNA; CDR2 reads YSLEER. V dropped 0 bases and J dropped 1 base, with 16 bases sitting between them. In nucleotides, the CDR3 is TGCGCCAGCAGCCAAGAACGTTCTTTGAGAGGATCCTACAATGAGCAGTTCTTC. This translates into CASSQERSLRGSYNEQFF.

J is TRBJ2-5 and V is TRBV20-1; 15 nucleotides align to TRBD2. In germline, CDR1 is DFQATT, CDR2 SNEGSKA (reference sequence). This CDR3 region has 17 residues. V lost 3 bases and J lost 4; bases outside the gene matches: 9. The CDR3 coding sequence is TGCAGTGCTAGTTCCTATCCGGGACTAGCGGGGGGAGAGACCCAGTACTTC. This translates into CSASSYPGLAGGETQYF.

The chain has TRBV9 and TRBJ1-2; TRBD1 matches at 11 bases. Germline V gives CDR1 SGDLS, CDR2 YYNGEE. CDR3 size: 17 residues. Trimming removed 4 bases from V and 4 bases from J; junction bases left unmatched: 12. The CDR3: CASSTDPGQGDSYGYTF. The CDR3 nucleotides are TGTGCCAGCAGCACGGATCCGGGACAGGGGGATAGCTATGGCTACACCTTC.

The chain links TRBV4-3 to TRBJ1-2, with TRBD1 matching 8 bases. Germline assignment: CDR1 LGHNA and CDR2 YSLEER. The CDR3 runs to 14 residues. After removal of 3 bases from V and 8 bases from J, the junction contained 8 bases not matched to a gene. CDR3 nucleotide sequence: TGCGCCAGCAGCCAGGCAGGACAGGGCTTAGGCTACACCTTC. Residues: CASSQAGQGLGYTF.

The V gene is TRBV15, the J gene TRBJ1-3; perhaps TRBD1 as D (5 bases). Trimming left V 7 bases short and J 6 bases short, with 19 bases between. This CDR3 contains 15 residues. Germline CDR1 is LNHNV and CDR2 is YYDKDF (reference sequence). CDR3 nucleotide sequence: TGTGCCACCACCCCCGGTGGGGGGGGGACAAACACCATATATTTT. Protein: CATTPGGGGTNTIYF. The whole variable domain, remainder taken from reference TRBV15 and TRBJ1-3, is DAMVIQNPRYQVTQFGKPVTLSCSQTLNHNVMYWYQQKSSQAPKLLFHYYDKDFNNEADTPDNFQSRRPNTSFCFLDIRSPGLGDTAMYLCATTPGGGGTNTIYFGEGSWLTVV.

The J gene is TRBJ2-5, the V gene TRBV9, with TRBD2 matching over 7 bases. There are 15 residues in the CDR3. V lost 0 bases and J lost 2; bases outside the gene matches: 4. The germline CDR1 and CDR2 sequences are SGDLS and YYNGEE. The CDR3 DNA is TGTGCCAGCAGCGTAGGGCTAGCGGTTCAAGAGACCCAGTACTTC. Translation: CASSVGLAVQETQYF.

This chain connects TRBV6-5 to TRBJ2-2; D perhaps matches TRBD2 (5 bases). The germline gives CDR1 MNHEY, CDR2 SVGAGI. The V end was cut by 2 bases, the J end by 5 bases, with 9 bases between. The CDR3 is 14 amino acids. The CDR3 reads CASSYRGSTGELFF. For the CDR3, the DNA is TGTGCCAGCAGTTACCGGGGATCGACCGGGGAGCTGTTTTTT.

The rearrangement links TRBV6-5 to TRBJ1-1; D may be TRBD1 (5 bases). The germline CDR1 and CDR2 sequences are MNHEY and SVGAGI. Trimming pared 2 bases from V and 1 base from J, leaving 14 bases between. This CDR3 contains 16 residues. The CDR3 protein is CASSYGFGGSNTEAFF. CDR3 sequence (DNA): TGTGCCAGCAGTTACGGGTTTGGGGGTTCGAACACTGAAGCTTTCTTT.

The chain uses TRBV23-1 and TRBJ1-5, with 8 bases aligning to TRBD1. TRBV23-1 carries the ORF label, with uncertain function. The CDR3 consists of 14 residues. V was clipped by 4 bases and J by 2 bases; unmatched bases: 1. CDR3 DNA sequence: TGCGCCAGCAGTCCGGACAGGGGCAATCAGCCCCAGCATTTT. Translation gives CASSPDRGNQPQHF.

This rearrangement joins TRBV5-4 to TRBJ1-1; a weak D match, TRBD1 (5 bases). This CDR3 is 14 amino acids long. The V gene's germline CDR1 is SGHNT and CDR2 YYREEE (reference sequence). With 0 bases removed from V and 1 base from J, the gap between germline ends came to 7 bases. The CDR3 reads CASSLGGENTEAFF. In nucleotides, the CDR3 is TGTGCCAGCAGCTTGGGAGGGGAGAACACTGAAGCTTTCTTT.